These 21 T cell receptor beta chains originate from one sample sequenced in a study of response to subunit inactivated influenza vaccine (dated by TCRdb to the late 2010s). The library was built by means of RT-PCR. Sequencing instrument: Illumina HiSeq 2500. Using fastp at Q25 and MiXCR, TCRdb reprocessed the public reads and kept productive beta chains. Here each entry gathers all rows of one CDR3 protein and keeps the most common genes and DNA. Here the sample has more than 600,000 distinct CDR3 sequences; 18% occur a single time. The leading ten clones occupy about a tenth of the sample. The sequences come from PBMCs from blood, collected 5 to 6 days after vaccination. These receptors all come from a man aged 50 to 60 who received an inactivated influenza vaccine. Donor details come from another sample of the same person, matched by shared clones.

This clonotype was seen at least ten times. The V gene is TRBV24-1, the J gene TRBJ2-1; D might be TRBD1 (6 bases). The CDR3 is 12 amino acids. Germline loops: CDR1 KGHDR, CDR2 SFDVKD. The V gene lost 5 bases and the J gene lost 9 bases, with 10 bases spanning the gap. The CDR3 protein is CATSVQGTEQFF. The CDR3 bases are TGTGCCACCAGTGTTCAGGGGACTGAGCAGTTCTTC.

This clonotype appeared a few times. V usage is TRBV6-2 or TRBV6-3 and J usage is TRBJ2-7; TRBD2 aligns across 8 bases. This CDR3 region has 14 residues. CDR1 is MNHEY and CDR2 is SVGEGT in the germline V gene. The ends lost 4 bases at V and 5 bases at J; junction bases unmatched: 7. The CDR3 DNA reads TGTGCCAGCAGTTCTCGCGGGAGGACCCACGAGCAGTACTTC. Translating it yields CASSSRGRTHEQYF.

V usage is TRBV20-1 and J usage is TRBJ2-1; D is ambiguous. The CDR3 spans 11 residues. Germline V gene sequence: CDR1 DFQATT, CDR2 SNEGSKA (reference sequence). Trimming removed 1 base at V and 8 bases at J, with 6 bases between. CDR3 in amino acids: CSARVVHEQFF. The CDR3 nucleotides read TGCAGTGCTAGAGTGGTCCATGAGCAGTTCTTC.

This clonotype showed up just a few times. This chain uses TRBV20-1 with TRBJ1-6, with D possibly matching TRBD1 (6 bases). V lost 1 base, J lost 0 bases, and 16 bases lay in between. Germline-derived CDR1 and CDR2 are DFQATT and SNEGSKA (reference sequence). CDR3 length: 18 residues. The CDR3 spells CSARAWTDVRSYNSPLHF. For the CDR3, the DNA is TGCAGTGCTAGAGCGTGGACAGATGTTCGCTCCTATAATTCACCCCTCCACTTT.

The V call is TRBV4-3, the J call TRBJ1-2; maybe TRBD1 (6 bases). Germline loops: CDR1 LGHNA, CDR2 YSLEER. CDR3 length equals 13 residues. Trimming stripped 2 bases from V and 6 bases from J, with 10 bases between. CDR3 in DNA: TGCGCCAGCAGCCAAAGGCAGGGGAATGGCTACACCTTC. Translating gives CASSQRQGNGYTF.

This chain joins TRBV11-2 and TRBJ2-7; 9 bases fit TRBD1. Losses at the gene ends were 5 bases for V and 2 bases for J; bases not matched to a gene: 7. Germline CDR1 is SGHAT and CDR2 is FQNNGV. The CDR3 sequence is 15 residues long. CDR3 in amino acids: CASSQTGGEAYEQYF. The CDR3 DNA follows: TGTGCCAGCAGCCAGACAGGGGGTGAGGCCTACGAGCAGTACTTC.

V and J are TRBV28 and TRBJ1-5; 7 nucleotides match TRBD1. With V trimmed by 6 bases and J by 5 bases, 7 bases remained unmatched. Germline lookup yields CDR1 MDHEN and CDR2 SYDVKM. This CDR3 contains 14 residues. The CDR3 DNA follows: TGTGCCAGCAGGTTACAGGGGATCCATCAGCCCCAGCATTTT. Translated: CASRLQGIHQPQHF.

This clonotype was counted only a few times. This chain links TRBV6-2 or TRBV6-3 with TRBJ1-5; possible D gene TRBD1, 6 bases. From germline, CDR1 is MNHEY and CDR2 SVGEGT. V lost 3 bases and J lost 3, with 9 bases in between. CDR3 size: 14 residues. As DNA, the CDR3 is TGTGCCAGCAGTTATGGGGGGCTCAATCAGCCCCAGCATTTT. Translated, it gives CASSYGGLNQPQHF.

This chain uses TRBV10-3 with TRBJ1-1; D unresolved. Trimming took off 3 bases at V and 4 bases at J, with 15 bases between the two ends. Germline V CDR1 and CDR2: ENHRY, SYGVKD. The CDR3 spans 15 residues. This CDR3 reads CAISDPGRIGTEAFF. The CDR3 DNA reads as TGTGCCATCAGTGACCCAGGACGGATTGGCACTGAAGCTTTCTTT.

The chain combines TRBV6-2 or TRBV6-3 with TRBJ1-6; D call uncertain. The germline gives CDR1 MNHEY, CDR2 SVGEGT. V was trimmed by 0 bases and J by 15 bases, leaving 9 bases between them. This CDR3 comprises 12 residues. The DNA of the CDR3 is TGTGCCAGCAGTTACTCCAGCCCATACCTCCACTTT. This sequence encodes CASSYSSPYLHF.

In its sample, this clonotype was seen a few times. The chain is built from TRBV12-3 or TRBV12-4 and TRBJ1-5; 7 positions match TRBD1. Germline trimming cut 6 bases from V and 3 bases from J; bases unmatched to any gene: 5. This CDR3 region has 14 residues. The CDR3 DNA is TGTGCCAGCAGGCCAGGGACAGACAATCAGCCCCAGCATTTT. Protein: CASRPGTDNQPQHF.

The V and J genes are TRBV4-2 and TRBJ2-5; D is undetermined. This CDR3 is built from 14 residues. Germline V gene sequence: CDR1 LGHNA, CDR2 YNFKEQ. With 0 bases removed from V and 0 bases from J, the gap between germline ends came to 5 bases. In nucleotides, the CDR3 is TGTGCCAGCAGCCAAGAGGCGCACCAAGAGACCCAGTACTTC. It is translated as CASSQEAHQETQYF.

This clonotype was seen a few times. The V gene is TRBV7-2, the J gene TRBJ2-5, with no clear D. CDR3 length equals 14 residues. Germline CDR1 and CDR2: SGHTA and FQGNSA. Trimming stripped 3 bases from V and 0 bases from J, with 8 bases between. CDR3 residues: CASSFASNQETQYF. The CDR3, as DNA: TGTGCCAGCAGCTTCGCCAGCAACCAAGAGACCCAGTACTTC.

This clonotype was observed a few times. The chain combines TRBV20-1 with TRBJ2-1, with 8 bases matching TRBD2. The CDR3 spans 18 residues. V lost 0 bases, J lost 1 base, and 11 bases stayed unmatched. Germline lookup yields CDR1 DFQATT and CDR2 SNEGSKA (reference sequence). In nucleotides, the CDR3 is TGCAGTGCTAGAGACGGACTAGCACCGAGAGGATCCTACAATGAGCAGTTCTTC. Protein sequence: CSARDGLAPRGSYNEQFF.

This clonotype was recorded many times. The chain recombines TRBV12-3 or TRBV12-4 with TRBJ1-1; 7 positions match TRBD1. The CDR3 covers 12 residues. After removal of 6 bases from V and 7 bases from J, the junction contained 5 bases not matched to a gene. CDR3 in DNA: TGTGCCAGCAGGAACCGGGACAGTGAAGCTTTCTTT. Protein product: CASRNRDSEAFF.

The sample holds a few counts of this clonotype. V usage is TRBV5-6 and J usage is TRBJ2-2, with 8 nucleotides matching TRBD1. Germline CDR1 reads SGHDT; CDR2 reads YYEEEE. Unmatched junction bases numbered 7, after V lost 0 bases and J lost 3 bases. The CDR3 contains 17 residues. The CDR3 nucleotides read TGTGCCAGCAGCTTGGTGATGGACAGGGAAGACACCGGGGAGCTGTTTTTT. Residues: CASSLVMDREDTGELFF.

This rearrangement joins TRBV29-1 to TRBJ1-5; no definite D call. V gave up 4 bases and J gave up 6 bases, with 4 bases separating them. CDR1 SQVTM and CDR2 ANQGSEA come from the germline V gene. The CDR3 extends over 10 amino acids. The CDR3 is CSVGGQPQHF. The CDR3 region has the DNA TGCAGCGTTGGTGGTCAGCCCCAGCATTTT.

V gene TRBV7-8 combines with J gene TRBJ1-6; the D gene is possibly TRBD1 (6 bases). In germline, CDR1 is SGHVS, CDR2 FQNEAQ. The CDR3 is 17 residues long. V was cut by 6 bases and J by 0 bases, with 15 bases left in between. CDR3 DNA: TGTGCCAGCAGTTCTCCTCAGGGGAACTCCTATAATTCACCCCTCCACTTT. Its translation: CASSSPQGNSYNSPLHF.

There are a few counts of this clonotype. The rearrangement joins TRBV6-5 to TRBJ2-3; no reliable D call. This CDR3 has 15 amino acids. Germline V gives CDR1 MNHEY, CDR2 SVGAGI. Trimming removed 2 bases at V and 0 bases at J, with 9 bases between. Here the CDR3 reads CASSYVPASTDTQYF. DNA for the CDR3: TGTGCCAGCAGTTACGTCCCGGCCAGCACAGATACGCAGTATTTT.

This clonotype was detected a few times. The genes are TRBV5-1 and TRBJ1-1; 9 bases line up with TRBD1. Trimming cost V 0 bases and J 5 bases; bases outside gene matches: 2. The length of the CDR3 is 14 residues. The germline V gene encodes CDR1 SGHRS and CDR2 YFSETQ. This chain's CDR3 is CASSLGTGETEAFF. CDR3 sequence (DNA): TGCGCCAGCAGCTTGGGGACAGGGGAGACTGAAGCTTTCTTT.

This clonotype was seen more than once but under ten times. The chain uses TRBV5-1 and TRBJ2-3, with 10 bases fitting TRBD1. J lost 3 bases, V lost 4 bases, and 5 bases had no gene match. The CDR3 has 15 amino acids. Germline lookup yields CDR1 SGHRS and CDR2 YFSETQ. The CDR3 sequence is CASSQGTGVTDTQYF. The CDR3 DNA sequence: TGCGCCAGCAGCCAAGGGACAGGGGTAACAGATACGCAGTATTTT.